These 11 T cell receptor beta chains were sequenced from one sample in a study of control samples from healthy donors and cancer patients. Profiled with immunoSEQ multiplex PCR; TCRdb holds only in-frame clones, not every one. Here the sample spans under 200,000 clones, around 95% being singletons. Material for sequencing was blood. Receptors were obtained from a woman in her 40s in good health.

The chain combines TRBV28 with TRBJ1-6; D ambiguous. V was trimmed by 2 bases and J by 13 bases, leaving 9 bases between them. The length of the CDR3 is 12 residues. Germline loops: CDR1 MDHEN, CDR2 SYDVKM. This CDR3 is CASSLKRSPLHF. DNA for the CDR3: TGTGCCAGCAGTTTAAAACGAAGCCCCCTCCACTTT.

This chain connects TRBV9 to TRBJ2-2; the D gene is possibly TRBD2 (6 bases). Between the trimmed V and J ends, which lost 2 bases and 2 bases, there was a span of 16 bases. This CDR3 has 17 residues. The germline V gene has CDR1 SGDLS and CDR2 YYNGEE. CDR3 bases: TGTGCCAGCAGCGTTGGGGGGTTCCCTCGAAACACCGGGGAGCTGTTTTTT. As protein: CASSVGGFPRNTGELFF.

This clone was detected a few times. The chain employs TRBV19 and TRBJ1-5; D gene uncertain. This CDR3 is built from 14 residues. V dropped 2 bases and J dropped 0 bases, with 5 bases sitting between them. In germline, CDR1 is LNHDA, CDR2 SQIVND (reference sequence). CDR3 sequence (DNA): TGTGCCAGTAGTATAAACCATAGCAATCAGCCCCAGCATTTT. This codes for CASSINHSNQPQHF.

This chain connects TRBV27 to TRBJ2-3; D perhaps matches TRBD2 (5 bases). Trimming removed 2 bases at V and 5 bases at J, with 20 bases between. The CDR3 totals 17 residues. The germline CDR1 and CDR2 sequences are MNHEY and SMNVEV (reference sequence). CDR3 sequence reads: CASSLNWRRQSVDTQYF. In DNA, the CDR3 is TGTGCCAGCAGTTTAAATTGGCGGAGGCAGTCCGTAGATACGCAGTATTTT.

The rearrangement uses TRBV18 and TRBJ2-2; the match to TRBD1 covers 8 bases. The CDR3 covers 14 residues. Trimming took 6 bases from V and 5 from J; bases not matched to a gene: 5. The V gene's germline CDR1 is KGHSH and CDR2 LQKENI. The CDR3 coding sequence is TGTGCCAGCTCTTTGGACAGGGCGACCGGGGAGCTGTTTTTT. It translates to CASSLDRATGELFF.

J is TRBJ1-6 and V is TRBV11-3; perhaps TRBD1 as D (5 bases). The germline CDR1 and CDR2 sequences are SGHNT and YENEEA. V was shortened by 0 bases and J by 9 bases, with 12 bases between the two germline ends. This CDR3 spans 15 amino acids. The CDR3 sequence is CASSLDPPGRSPLHF. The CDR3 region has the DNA TGTGCCAGCAGCTTAGATCCTCCAGGGCGTTCACCCCTCCACTTT. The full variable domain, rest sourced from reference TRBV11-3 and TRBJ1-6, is EAGVVQSPRYKIIEKKQPVAFWCNPISGHNTLYWYLQNLGQGPELLIRYENEEAVDDSQLPKDRFSAERLKGVDSTLKIQPAELGDSAVYLCASSLDPPGRSPLHFGNGTRLTVT.

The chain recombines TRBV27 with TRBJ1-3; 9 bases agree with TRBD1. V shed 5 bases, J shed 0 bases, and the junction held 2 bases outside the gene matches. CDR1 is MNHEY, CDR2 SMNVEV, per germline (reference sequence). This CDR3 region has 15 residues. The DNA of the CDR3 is TGTGCCAGCAGTCGGACAGGGGACTCTGGAAACACCATATATTTT. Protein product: CASSRTGDSGNTIYF.

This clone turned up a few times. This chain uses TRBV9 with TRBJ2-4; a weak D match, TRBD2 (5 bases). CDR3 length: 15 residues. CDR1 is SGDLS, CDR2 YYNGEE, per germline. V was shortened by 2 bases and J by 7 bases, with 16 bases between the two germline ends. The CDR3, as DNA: TGTGCCAGCAGCGTCACACCGGGATCGGAGAACATTCAGTACTTC. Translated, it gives CASSVTPGSENIQYF.

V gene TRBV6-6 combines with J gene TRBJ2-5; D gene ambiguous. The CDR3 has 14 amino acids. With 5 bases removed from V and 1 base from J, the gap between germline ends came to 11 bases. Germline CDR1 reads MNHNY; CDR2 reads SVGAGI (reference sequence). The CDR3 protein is CASSKSRTQETQYF. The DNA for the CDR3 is TGTGCCAGCAGTAAGTCCAGGACCCAAGAGACCCAGTACTTC.

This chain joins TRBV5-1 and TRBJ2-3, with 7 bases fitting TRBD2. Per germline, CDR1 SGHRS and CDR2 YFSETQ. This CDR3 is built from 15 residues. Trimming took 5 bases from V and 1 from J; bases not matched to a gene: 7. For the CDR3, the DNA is TGCGCCAGCAGGTCGAGCGGGATAGGCACAGATACGCAGTATTTT. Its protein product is CASRSSGIGTDTQYF.

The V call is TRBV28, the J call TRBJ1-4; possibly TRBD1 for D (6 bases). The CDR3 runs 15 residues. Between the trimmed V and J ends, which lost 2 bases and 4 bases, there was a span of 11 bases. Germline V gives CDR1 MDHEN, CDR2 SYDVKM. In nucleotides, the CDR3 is TGTGCCAGCAGTTTACCCCAGGGGCTTAATGAAAAACTGTTTTTT. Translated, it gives CASSLPQGLNEKLFF.